One sample yielded the 10 T cell receptor beta chains listed below, sequenced in a study of early T cells in non-severe SARS-CoV-2 infection. TCRdb called the 5' RACE reads again in MiXCR, with one record for every CDR3 protein. The sample consists of 25,000 to 40,000 distinct CDR3 sequences, 5% to 7% of them appearing once. Sequencing was carried out using whole blood. These receptors were obtained from an adult who was a healthcare worker with PCR-confirmed SARS-CoV-2 infection or an uninfected control (not recorded which).

V is TRBV10-3 and J is TRBJ2-1; 10 bases match TRBD2. Germline loops: CDR1 ENHRY, CDR2 SYGVKD. The trim removed 7 bases at V and 11 bases at J, leaving 14 bases unmatched. This CDR3 is 15 amino acids long. The CDR3 protein is CAIKASGGLQFQQFF. The CDR3 DNA follows: TGTGCCATCAAGGCTAGCGGGGGACTACAATTTCAGCAGTTCTTC.

This clonotype has just a few counts. The rearrangement joins TRBV5-1 to TRBJ2-3; TRBD2 is a possible D gene (7 bases). The germline V and J ends were trimmed by 6 bases and 4 bases, with 18 bases remaining between them. Per germline, CDR1 SGHRS and CDR2 YFSETQ. This CDR3 has 15 residues. CDR3 sequence: CASTLGGPGSDTQYF. DNA of the CDR3: TGCGCCAGCACCCTCGGGGGGCCGGGATCAGATACGCAGTATTTT.

At least ten counts were recorded for this clonotype. The CDR3 DNA reads as TGTGCCAGCAGCTCGGACTGGGGCGTCACTGAAGCTTTCTTT. Translation: CASSSDWGVTEAFF. The rearrangement links TRBV5-6 to TRBJ1-1, with a tentative D call TRBD1 (5 bases). The CDR3 is 14 residues long. Trimming took 3 bases from V and 4 from J, leaving 13 bases between them. The germline V gene has CDR1 SGHDT and CDR2 YYEEEE.

This clonotype was observed at least ten times. The chain couples TRBV3-1 to TRBJ1-1; D call uncertain. Germline V gene sequence: CDR1 LGHDT, CDR2 YNNKEL (reference sequence). There are 14 residues in the CDR3. The V end was cut by 1 base, the J end by 4 bases, with 10 bases between. CDR3 DNA sequence: TGTGCCAGCAGCCAAGGGGTTACCTTCACTGAAGCTTTCTTT. Its protein product is CASSQGVTFTEAFF.

In this sample, this clonotype turned up a few times. J is TRBJ2-3 and V is TRBV19; D uncertain. The V end was cut by 8 bases, the J end by 1 base, with 13 bases between. Germline V gene sequence: CDR1 LNHDA, CDR2 SQIVND (reference sequence). The CDR3 length is 14 residues. The CDR3 bases are TGTGCCAGTTCGTGGCGGTACCGCACAGATACGCAGTATTTT. Translation gives CASSWRYRTDTQYF.

This clonotype came up many times. The genes are TRBV7-2 and TRBJ2-3; unclear D gene. Germline values: CDR1 SGHTA, CDR2 FQGNSA. This CDR3 spans 14 amino acids. V shed 2 bases and J shed 6 bases, with 12 bases lying between them. CDR3 sequence: CASSLNSFADTQYF. The CDR3, as DNA: TGTGCCAGCAGCTTAAATAGTTTCGCGGATACGCAGTATTTT.

The chain employs TRBV3-1 and TRBJ2-7; 10 nucleotides match TRBD1. The CDR3 sequence is 14 residues long. The V segment lost 4 bases and the J segment 7 bases; nucleotides outside the gene matches: 7. The germline gives CDR1 LGHDT, CDR2 YNNKEL (reference sequence). The CDR3: CASSLKTGGSEQYF. The DNA for the CDR3 is TGTGCCAGCAGCCTCAAGACAGGGGGCAGTGAGCAGTACTTC.

The chain has TRBV12-5 and TRBJ1-2; 10 bases agree with TRBD1. This CDR3 has 16 amino acids. The V gene's germline CDR1 is LGHNT and CDR2 FRNRAP. V lost 2 bases, J lost 8 bases, and 11 bases stayed unmatched. The CDR3 is CASGLTNLRTGGGYTF. In DNA form, the CDR3 reads TGTGCTAGTGGTTTGACCAACCTACGGACAGGGGGAGGCTACACCTTC.

This clonotype was recorded at least ten times. CDR3 bases: TGTGCCAGCAGCAGGGACAGGGATGAGCAGTTCTTC. This sequence encodes CASSRDRDEQFF. V and J are TRBV7-9 and TRBJ2-1, with 9 bases matching TRBD1. The CDR3 is made up of 12 amino acids. Germline lookup yields CDR1 SEHNR and CDR2 FQNEAQ (reference sequence). The trim removed 5 bases at V and 8 bases at J, leaving 1 base unmatched.

This clonotype was seen ten or more times. The chain combines TRBV29-1 with TRBJ2-5, with D unclear. Germline V gives CDR1 SQVTM, CDR2 ANQGSEA. V was cut by 5 bases and J by 6 bases, with 16 bases left in between. The CDR3 loop spans 13 amino acids. The CDR3 protein is CSVSSALLKTQYF. The CDR3 DNA is TGCAGCGTTTCGTCAGCTCTCCTGAAGACCCAGTACTTC.